This T cell receptor (beta chain) appears in the sequencing data of a study of OX40 agonist ivuxolimab in advanced cancers. Points from the study as a whole: The study found among the lowest clonal expansion in partial responders at 0.1-3.0 mg/kg. The expanded peripheral T cells' antigen specificity was not determined.

With regard to this clone: Its target is unknown.

Trimming shortened V by 0 bases and J by 0 bases, and 21 bases separated the two germline ends. Germline V gene data show CDR1 as LGHNA and CDR2 as YNFKEQ. CDR3 size: 21 residues. Baseline was the first blood sampling point, followed by cycle 4 day 1 and cycle 7 day 1. Clones were sequenced by immunoSEQ multiplex PCR, and TCRdb holds only the in-frame ones, with some missing. The sample consists of about 41,000 clones, 70% to 90% of them appearing once. The V and J genes are TRBV4-2 and TRBJ2-6; TRBD1 might be the D (6 bases). The receptor was isolated from an adult with an advanced solid tumor such as melanoma, head and neck, liver or kidney cancer. Sequenced here: CD4+ or CD8+ T cells sorted from blood, sampled in a trial of the OX40 agonist ivuxolimab. The CDR3 region has the DNA TGTGCCAGCAGCCAAGATCCGTCCTTAGGGACACCCTACTCTGGGGCCAACGTCCTGACTTTC. Protein sequence: CASSQDPSLGTPYSGANVLTF.